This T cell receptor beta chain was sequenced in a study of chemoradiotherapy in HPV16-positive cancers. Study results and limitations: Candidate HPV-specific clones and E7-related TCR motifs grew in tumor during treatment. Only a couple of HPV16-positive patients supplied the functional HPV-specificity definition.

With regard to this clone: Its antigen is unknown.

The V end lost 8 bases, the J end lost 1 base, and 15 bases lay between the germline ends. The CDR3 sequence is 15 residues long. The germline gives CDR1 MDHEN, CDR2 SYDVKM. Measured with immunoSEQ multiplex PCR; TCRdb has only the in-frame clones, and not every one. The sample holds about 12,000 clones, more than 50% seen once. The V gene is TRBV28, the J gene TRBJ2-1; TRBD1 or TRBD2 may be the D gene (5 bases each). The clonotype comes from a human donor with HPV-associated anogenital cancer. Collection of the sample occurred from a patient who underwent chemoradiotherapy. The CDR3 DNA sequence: TGTGCCAGCGTTACCTCGTGGGGGTCCTACAATGAGCAGTTCTTC. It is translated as CASVTSWGSYNEQFF.